Each of the 3 T cell receptor beta chains below was sequenced from the same sample in a study of shared clonotypes between healthy human individuals (dated by TCRdb to the early 2020s). Preparation of the library involved the immunoSEQ multiplex PCR assay. The table was pulled from immuneACCESS by TCRdb, which kept in-frame rearrangements only. Such tables lose some clones; where checked, under half of the loss comes from unresolved V genes, and the rest has no known cause. Here the sample has some 96,000 clones; less than 60% occur a single time. Around 16% of the sample belongs to the ten largest clones. Sequenced material: PBMCs. These receptors all come from a woman between 35 and 50 years old in good health. Some clones in this sample may be carry-over from other donors' samples.

The chain links TRBV10-2 to TRBJ2-7; TRBD1 matches 7 bases. Germline CDR1 is WSHSY and CDR2 is SAAADI. The CDR3 sequence is 15 residues long. The ends lost 3 bases at V and 3 bases at J; junction bases unmatched: 8. This CDR3 reads CASSDSTGSGYEQYF. The CDR3 DNA is TGCGCCAGCAGTGATTCGACAGGGTCTGGCTACGAGCAGTACTTC.

Only a few counts were recorded for this clone. This sequence joins TRBV7-9 and TRBJ2-1, with 8 bases aligning to TRBD2. CDR1 and CDR2 from the germline V gene are SEHNR and FQNEAQ (reference sequence). The V segment lost 5 bases and the J segment 8 bases; nucleotides outside the gene matches: 8. This CDR3 comprises 14 residues. The CDR3 loop reads CASSTSGPRDEQFF. The DNA for the CDR3 is TGTGCCAGCAGCACTAGCGGACCCAGGGATGAGCAGTTCTTC.

With regard to this clone: Other DNA sequences in this specimen translate into the identical CDR3. The rearrangement uses TRBV7-6 and TRBJ1-3; no clear D gene. The CDR3 covers 16 residues. Germline values: CDR1 SGHVS, CDR2 FNYEAQ. V was trimmed by 0 bases and J by 4 bases, leaving 13 bases between them. The CDR3 sequence: CASSLASSTVGNTIYF. CDR3 in DNA: TGTGCCAGCAGCTTAGCGTCGTCGACGGTCGGAAACACCATATATTTT.